Listed below are T cell receptor beta chains from one sample, sequenced in a study of blood T cell repertoires in COVID-19. Produced via immunoSEQ multiplex PCR; TCRdb's table is partial and in-frame only. This sample has approximately 250,000 clones, with 65% to 90% found just once. Sequencing was carried out using peripheral blood. The receptor set was obtained from a woman in her seventies with COVID-19, enrolled during active disease. Both conserved end residues are part of each CDR3. The order of the fields is D gene, V gene, CDR3 length, J gene, clone size, CDR3 protein, CDR3 DNA. D genes are given only for firm matches. Clone size, where shown, is once, few, many, or a class for clones that have expanded.

-	TRBV6-5	14	TRBJ1-5	-	CASGQGTQWQPQHF	TGTGCCAGCGGGCAGGGAACGCAGTGGCAGCCCCAGCATTTT
-	TRBV2	16	TRBJ2-3	once	CASRPVLDQRADTQYF	TGTGCCAGCCGTCCCGTGTTGGACCAGAGGGCAGATACGCAGTATTTT
-	TRBV27	13	TRBJ1-4	once	CASSRGTNEKLFF	TGTGCCAGCAGTCGGGGGACTAATGAAAAACTGTTTTTT
TRBD2	TRBV4-1	16	TRBJ2-2	-	CASSQYSGGAAGELFF	TGCGCCAGCAGCCAATATAGCGGGGGGGCGGCCGGGGAGCTGTTTTTT
-	TRBV7-2	14	TRBJ2-5	-	CASSLGLVRETQYF	TGTGCCAGCAGCTTAGGTCTCGTCAGAGAGACCCAGTACTTC
TRBD2	TRBV7-2	16	TRBJ2-7	-	CASSWGVAGGYYEQYF	TGTGCCAGCAGCTGGGGAGTTGCGGGGGGTTACTACGAGCAGTACTTC
-	TRBV5-1	15	TRBJ1-2	-	CASSFFTGPNYGYTF	TGCGCCAGCAGCTTTTTTACAGGTCCTAACTATGGCTACACCTTC
-	TRBV9	15	TRBJ1-5	-	CASSGGTIGDQPQHF	TGTGCCAGCAGCGGAGGGACTATCGGGGATCAGCCCCAGCATTTT
-	TRBV24-1	14	TRBJ2-5	-	CATSDPQRVETQYF	TGTGCCACCAGTGACCCGCAGAGGGTGGAGACCCAGTACTTC
TRBD1	TRBV6-5	15	TRBJ1-5	-	CASSPIRQGDQPQHF	TGTGCCAGCAGCCCGATTCGACAGGGCGATCAGCCCCAGCATTTT
TRBD1	TRBV18	15	TRBJ2-7	-	CASSPPQGASYEQYF	TGTGCCAGCTCACCACCGCAGGGGGCTTCCTACGAGCAGTACTTC
TRBD2	TRBV28	15	TRBJ2-3	-	CASTLQRGGADTQYF	TGTGCCAGCACTCTACAGCGGGGGGGGGCAGATACGCAGTATTTT
TRBD2	TRBV3-1/TRBV3-2	16	TRBJ2-3	-	CASSLGLAGATDTQYF	TGTGCCAGCAGTCTCGGACTAGCGGGGGCGACAGATACGCAGTATTTT
-	TRBV9	14	TRBJ1-1	-	CASSVDLGDTEAFF	TGTGCCAGCAGCGTAGATCTGGGAGACACTGAAGCTTTCTTT
-	TRBV6-5	13	TRBJ1-6	-	CASSLTGNSPLHF	TGTGCCAGCAGTCTTACAGGGAATTCACCCCTCCACTTT
-	TRBV18	13	TRBJ1-1	-	CASSPPGAAEAFF	TGTGCCAGCTCACCACCTGGAGCTGCTGAAGCTTTCTTT
TRBD1	TRBV2	14	TRBJ2-7	-	CASRGQGGIYEQYF	TGTGCCAGCAGGGGACAGGGGGGGATCTACGAGCAGTACTTC
-	TRBV10-3	14	TRBJ2-5	-	CAISEGRSQETQYF	TGTGCCATCAGTGAGGGTAGGAGCCAAGAGACCCAGTACTTC
TRBD1	TRBV9	14	TRBJ1-2	-	CASSTGTVNYGYTF	TGTGCCAGCAGCACGGGGACAGTGAACTATGGCTACACCTTC
-	TRBV30	15	TRBJ1-2	few	CAWSAAGASNYGYTF	TGTGCCTGGAGTGCCGCGGGGGCATCCAACTATGGCTACACCTTC
TRBD2	TRBV24-1	14	TRBJ2-5	-	CATSDYGGWETQYF	TGTGCCACCAGTGATTACGGGGGGTGGGAGACCCAGTACTTC
TRBD2	TRBV24-1	17	TRBJ2-3	-	CATSDLTERGFPDTQYF	TGTGCCACCAGTGACCTGACTGAGCGGGGTTTCCCCGATACGCAGTATTTT
TRBD1	TRBV3-1/TRBV3-2	14	TRBJ1-2	-	CASSQTGQSYGYTF	TGTGCCAGCAGCCAGACGGGACAGTCCTATGGCTACACCTTC
TRBD2	TRBV7-9	16	TRBJ2-1	-	CASSARAGLLIHEQFF	TGTGCCAGCAGCGCCCGAGCGGGGTTGCTAATCCATGAGCAGTTCTTC
-	TRBV24-1	12	TRBJ2-5	-	CATSDYRETQYF	TGTGCCACCAGTGACTATCGAGAGACCCAGTACTTC
TRBD1	TRBV6-1	19	TRBJ2-3	-	CASSETLGRGPGSTDTQYF	TGTGCCAGCAGTGAAACTTTGGGTAGGGGGCCCGGAAGCACAGATACGCAGTATTTT
-	TRBV12-3/TRBV12-4	11	TRBJ1-1	once	CGTSMNTEAFF	TGTGGGACAAGCATGAACACTGAAGCTTTCTTT
TRBD1	TRBV2	13	TRBJ2-5	-	CASSGQGRETQYF	TGTGCCAGCAGTGGACAGGGGAGGGAGACCCAGTACTTC
-	TRBV27	15	TRBJ1-2	-	CASRRPLGNRYGYTF	TGTGCCAGCAGAAGACCCCTCGGGAACCGGTATGGCTACACCTTC
TRBD1	TRBV9	12	TRBJ2-7	-	CASSSSGGEQYF	TGTGCCAGCAGCTCCTCAGGGGGCGAGCAGTACTTC
-	TRBV19	13	TRBJ1-5	-	CASSIEENQPQHF	TGTGCCAGTAGTATCGAGGAAAATCAGCCCCAGCATTTT
-	TRBV5-1	14	TRBJ1-1	few	CASSLGQRETEAFF	TGCGCCAGCAGCTTGGGACAACGGGAGACTGAAGCTTTCTTT
-	TRBV7-9	12	TRBJ1-2	few	CASSLSIYGYTF	TGTGCCAGCAGCTTGAGTATCTATGGCTACACCTTC
TRBD2	TRBV4-1	16	TRBJ2-5	-	CASSQGGLAGVETQYF	TGCGCCAGCAGCCAAGGGGGACTAGCGGGGGTGGAGACCCAGTACTTC
TRBD2	TRBV7-3	16	TRBJ2-3	-	CASSLTAGGKTDTQYF	TGTGCCAGCAGCTTAACAGCGGGGGGGAAGACAGATACGCAGTATTTT
-	TRBV7-3	14	TRBJ1-2	-	CASSLWWTSYGYTF	TGTGCCAGCAGCTTATGGTGGACAAGCTATGGCTACACCTTC
TRBD2	TRBV2	15	TRBJ2-2	-	CASSELAGGTGELFF	TGTGCCAGCAGTGAATTGGCGGGGGGGACCGGGGAGCTGTTTTTT
-	TRBV2	18	TRBJ2-1	-	CASSEAWGGALSYNEQFF	TGTGCCAGCAGTGAAGCGTGGGGGGGGGCCCTCTCCTACAATGAGCAGTTCTTC
TRBD2	TRBV6-4	15	TRBJ2-1	once	CASSDSSGGMSGQFF	TGTGCCAGCAGTGACTCTAGCGGGGGGATGTCCGGGCAGTTCTTC
-	TRBV6-1	13	TRBJ1-2	-	CASSERGTYGYTF	TGTGCCAGCAGTGAACGGGGAACCTATGGCTACACCTTC
-	TRBV14	14	TRBJ1-1	-	CASSHPTTNTEAFF	TGTGCCAGCAGCCACCCCACAACGAACACTGAAGCTTTCTTT
-	TRBV5-1	11	TRBJ1-1	-	CASSSRTEAFF	TGCGCCAGCAGCTCCCGCACTGAAGCTTTCTTT
TRBD1	TRBV29-1	13	TRBJ2-5	-	CSGGTGLRETQYF	TGCAGCGGGGGGACAGGGCTTCGAGAGACCCAGTACTTC
TRBD1	TRBV12-5	12	TRBJ1-2	few	CASQGAGYGYTF	TGTGCTAGCCAGGGGGCGGGCTATGGCTACACCTTC
-	TRBV10-2	17	TRBJ2-7	-	CALARVNLRGNSYEQYF	TGCGCCTTGGCGAGGGTCAATCTTAGGGGGAATTCCTACGAGCAGTACTTC